A few counts support the clone carrying this T cell receptor beta chain. Its target is unknown. Separation by sorting yielded CD4+ and CD8+ T cells from PBMCs. These data are taken from a study of CD8+ T cells in alopecia areata. Overall study context: Oral tofacitinib, 5 to 10 mg twice daily, was given in an open-label trial.

V shed 2 bases and J 10 bases; nucleotides not matched to a gene: 15. This CDR3 is 16 amino acids long. CDR1 and CDR2 (germline): SGHDT, YYEEEE. RNA extraction was followed by reverse transcription into cDNA, which acted as the sequencing template. Data came from immunoSEQ multiplex PCR; TCRdb stores just in-frame clones and leaves some out. The sample consists of about 91,000 clones, about 40% of them appearing once. Findings of the study overall: In patients, TCRs were shared less clearly than in mice, and HLA may possibly be involved. More clonal than normal scalp was lesional scalp, particularly alopecia totalis/universalis.

Sequencing was done on a sample of CD4+ T cells sorted from blood. The sequence came from a human donor with alopecia areata. The chain recombines TRBV5-6 with TRBJ2-5; 9 positions match TRBD2. For the CDR3, the DNA is TGTGCCAGCAGCTTACTAGCTAGCGGGGAGCTCCCCGACCAGTACTTC. This translates into CASSLLASGELPDQYF.